The rows below give T cell receptor beta chains drawn from one sample of a study of T cells in Graves' hyperthyroidism and ophthalmopathy. Via MiXCR, TCRdb re-called the multiplex PCR reads, giving one row per CDR3 protein. The sample lists 300,000 to 500,000 distinct CDR3 sequences, more than 12% seen once, with 32% in the top ten. The sample was blood. The receptors originated from a woman aged 25 to 39 with Graves' hyperthyroidism. CDR3s include the opening cysteine and the closing phenylalanine or tryptophan. Fields, in order: clone size, V gene, J gene, D gene, CDR3 DNA, CDR3 protein. A D gene is named only where the DNA matches it firmly. Clone size appears in some rows only: once, few, many, or a class for an expanded clone.

>many|TRBV28|TRBJ2-1|TRBD2
TGTGCCAGCATTCCCCAAAGGGTAGGGAGGGCCGGTGGTAATGAGCAGTTCTTC
CASIPQRVGRAGGNEQFF
>many|TRBV3-1|TRBJ1-6|-
TGTGCCAGCAGCCCGACAGGCATCGCCGGTTCACCCCTCCACTTT
CASSPTGIAGSPLHF
>many|TRBV2|TRBJ2-2|TRBD2
TGTGCCAGCAGGGTTGGGACTAGATCAATCGCGAACACCGGGGAGCTGTTTTTT
CASRVGTRSIANTGELFF
>many|TRBV6-1|TRBJ2-5|-
TGTGCCAGCAATTACCCGGAAAAGACCCAGTACTTC
CASNYPEKTQYF
>-|TRBV6-6|TRBJ1-1|-
TGTGCCAGCAGTTACTCACTGACAGTGAACACTGAAGCTTTCTTT
CASSYSLTVNTEAFF
>-|TRBV7-8|TRBJ1-4|TRBD1
TGTGCCAGCAGCCTTCGGGACAGGCATGAAAAACTGTTTTTT
CASSLRDRHEKLFF
>many|TRBV28|TRBJ1-5|-
TGTGCCAGCAGTTTTGGGGGACTCGGCAATCAGCCCCAGCATTTT
CASSFGGLGNQPQHF
>-|TRBV2|TRBJ2-2|TRBD2
TGTGCCAGCAGTCTTCTAGCGGGAGCCGGCGGGGAGCTGTTTTTT
CASSLLAGAGGELFF
>-|TRBV6-1|TRBJ2-2|-
TGTGCCACCAAAGTCGGAACCGGGGAGCTGTTTTTT
CATKVGTGELFF
>many|TRBV30|TRBJ1-2|-
TGTGCCTGGAGTACAAGGCGGGGTTACTATGGCTACACCTTC
CAWSTRRGYYGYTF
>-|TRBV4-1|TRBJ2-7|-
TGCGCCAGCAGCCAAAGACTAGATGGCGAGCAACACTTC
CASSQRLDGEQHF
>many|TRBV11-3|TRBJ2-1|-
TGTGCCAGCAGCTTAGAGTCTAGTATGCACAATGAGCAGTTCTTC
CASSLESSMHNEQFF
>many|TRBV20-1|TRBJ2-3|-
TGCAGTGCCCCGAGGATAGCGTTTTTAGATACGCAGTATTTT
CSAPRIAFLDTQYF
>-|TRBV7-8|TRBJ2-1|-
TGTGCCAGCAGCTTAGCTGGGGGCGGGTGGAATGAGCAGTTCTTC
CASSLAGGGWNEQFF
>many|TRBV6-1|TRBJ2-3|-
TGTGCCAGCAGTGAAATTGACAGGAGCACAGATACGCAGTATTTT
CASSEIDRSTDTQYF
>-|TRBV28|TRBJ1-5|TRBD1
TGTGCCAGCAGTTTCGGTCGGACAGGGCCTTATAGCAATCAGCCCCAGCATTTT
CASSFGRTGPYSNQPQHF
>-|TRBV7-7|TRBJ1-1|-
TGTGCTAGCAGCGCAACGTCAGGCACTGAAGCTTTCTTT
CASSATSGTEAFF
>many|TRBV11-1|TRBJ2-1|TRBD2
TGTGCCAGCAGGGAACCGGGGGGGCTAACCTACAATGAGCAGTTCTTC
CASREPGGLTYNEQFF
>many|TRBV28|TRBJ1-5|TRBD1
TGTGCCAGCAGTTCCAACAGGGGGCGAAAATACCAGCCCCAGCATTTT
CASSSNRGRKYQPQHF
>few|TRBV18|TRBJ2-1|TRBD1
TGTGCCAGCTCACCAAGGACAGGGGGGTTCAATGAGCAGTTCTTC
CASSPRTGGFNEQFF
>few|TRBV7-2|TRBJ2-7|TRBD2
TGTGCCAGCAGCTCGTGGCTAGCGGCTCTGACCTACGAGCAGTACTTC
CASSSWLAALTYEQYF
>-|TRBV25-1|TRBJ2-3|-
TGTGCCAGCCGAAGATCCGGACAACTCACAGATACGCAGTATTTT
CASRRSGQLTDTQYF
>many|TRBV6-1|TRBJ2-7|TRBD1
TGTGCCAGCAGTCCGGGTCTTTCGGCAGGGGGCTACGAGCAGTACTTC
CASSPGLSAGGYEQYF
>many|TRBV3-1|TRBJ2-2|-
TGTGCCAGCAGCCGGCGGAACACCGGGGAGCTGTTTTTT
CASSRRNTGELFF
>few|TRBV7-9|TRBJ2-1|-
TGTGCCAGCAGCTTGTCTACAGAATACAATGAGCAGTTCTTC
CASSLSTEYNEQFF
>-|TRBV5-1|TRBJ2-7|TRBD2
TGCGCCAGCAGCTTGATGAGACTAGCGGGACCGATCTCGTACGAGCAGTACTTC
CASSLMRLAGPISYEQYF
>many|TRBV7-2|TRBJ2-3|-
TGTGCCAGCAGCTCCCGTCGCCTCAGCACAGATACGCAGTATTTT
CASSSRRLSTDTQYF
>many|TRBV3-1|TRBJ1-4|-
TGTGCCAGCAGCCAAGGGCAGGGTCGTGAAAAACTGTTTTTT
CASSQGQGREKLFF
>many|TRBV2|TRBJ2-7|-
TGTGCCAGCAGTGAAGGGGGGCTAGCCGGGCAGTACTTC
CASSEGGLAGQYF
>few|TRBV5-1|TRBJ1-1|-
TGCGCCAGCAGCTTGGGACCGCCGCGCACTGAAGCTTTCTTT
CASSLGPPRTEAFF
>-|TRBV20-1|TRBJ2-3|TRBD2
TGCAGTGCTAGAGGTCCGGGAGGGCGCACAGATACGCAGTATTTT
CSARGPGGRTDTQYF
>few|TRBV5-1|TRBJ1-4|-
TGCGCCAGCAGCCGGACAGCCGAAAATGAAAAACTGTTTTTT
CASSRTAENEKLFF
>many|TRBV11-2|TRBJ2-5|TRBD1
TGTGCCAGCAGCATACCGGTGGGGACAGGAAGGGAGACCCAGTACTTC
CASSIPVGTGRETQYF
>many|TRBV13|TRBJ2-3|TRBD2
TGTGCCAGCAGCTTAGAGGGACTAGCGGGAAGAGCTAGCACAGATACGCAGTATTTT
CASSLEGLAGRASTDTQYF
>many|TRBV10-3|TRBJ2-7|TRBD2
TGTGCCATCAGTGCTCGGGGGGGGAAGGTTTACGAGCAGTACTTC
CAISARGGKVYEQYF
>-|TRBV24-1|TRBJ2-3|TRBD2
TGTGCCACCAGTGACCCCCGGAGAAGCGGGAGCCCCGATACGCAGTATTTT
CATSDPRRSGSPDTQYF
>few|TRBV20-1|TRBJ1-4|-
TGCAGTGCGCCGCCCCGGGACTCTGGCGAAAAACTGTTTTTT
CSAPPRDSGEKLFF
>many|TRBV20-1|TRBJ2-7|TRBD2
TGCAGTGCGGGTGGGACTAGCGGGTCCTACGAGCAGTACTTC
CSAGGTSGSYEQYF
>few|TRBV20-1|TRBJ2-1|-
TGCAGTGCTAGAACCCGGGGTAGCGAGCAGTTCTTC
CSARTRGSEQFF
>many|TRBV7-3|TRBJ2-1|TRBD2
TGTGCCAGCAGCTTAGTCGGCGGGAGGAACAATGAGCAGTTCTTC
CASSLVGGRNNEQFF
>many|TRBV5-1|TRBJ2-7|TRBD2
TGCGCCAGCAGCTCCCCCTCCAGCGGGAGATGGTCCTACGAGCAGTACTTC
CASSSPSSGRWSYEQYF